The source of this T cell receptor beta chain is a study of spatial heterogeneity in lung cancer. Whole-study findings and limits: Expanded intratumoral alpha and beta TCR counts tracked tumor mutation counts.

This clonotype is judged medium-sized. Antigen unknown. On each TCR cDNA molecule, a unique molecular identifier was present. TCRdb ran MiXCR on the 5' RACE reads and lists one entry per CDR3 protein. This sample has some 7,700 distinct CDR3 sequences, with approximately 9.3% found just once. This CDR3 spans 11 amino acids. CDR1 is DFQATT, CDR2 SNEGSKA, per germline (reference sequence). Time point defined: sample taken at primary tumor resection. Researchers sequenced whole RNA taken from tumor, nontumor lung or frozen PBMC without sorting. The rearrangement uses TRBV20-1 and TRBJ2-7; TRBD1 is a possible D gene (6 bases). The sample was lung tumor tissue, taken at surgery. The source is a male donor with early-stage non-small cell lung cancer. In DNA, the CDR3 is TGCAGCGCAATGGGGGCATCCGAGCAGTACTTC. Translated, it gives CSAMGASEQYF.